These 32 T cell receptor beta chains were all obtained from the same sample, sequenced in a study of T cells in Graves' hyperthyroidism and ophthalmopathy. Amplification targeted TCR beta CDR3 regions from RNA transcripts. The HTBI primer set drove a first-round RT-PCR of the TCR CDR3. TCRdb called the multiplex PCR reads again in MiXCR, with one record for every CDR3 protein. Of under 600,000 distinct CDR3 sequences listed, around 16% were seen once; the top ten hold less than 3.5%. Specimen: blood. The receptor set was obtained from a woman between 40 and 55 years old with Graves' ophthalmopathy.

The chain recombines TRBV11-2 with TRBJ1-2; TRBD1 matches 7 bases. V shed 5 bases and J 7 bases; nucleotides not matched to a gene: 4. CDR1 and CDR2 (germline): SGHAT, FQNNGV. The CDR3 totals 12 residues. In nucleotides, the CDR3 is TGTGCCAGCAGCATAGGGACAGTTGGCTACACCTTC. It specifies CASSIGTVGYTF.

The genes are TRBV7-2 and TRBJ2-3; D is undetermined. Trimming removed 7 bases at V and 4 bases at J, with 15 bases between. From germline, CDR1 is SGHTA and CDR2 FQGNSA. The length of the CDR3 is 14 residues. In DNA, the CDR3 is TGTGCCAGCAACACCGGCCCTGAGGCAGATACGCAGTATTTT. Translation gives CASNTGPEADTQYF.

The chain carries TRBV20-1 and TRBJ1-1; D possibly corresponds to TRBD1 (5 bases). This CDR3 is 13 amino acids long. Per germline, CDR1 DFQATT and CDR2 SNEGSKA (reference sequence). With 7 bases removed from V and 3 bases from J, the gap between germline ends came to 15 bases. In nucleotides, the CDR3 is TGCAGTGGGAGACGCGGGACTTACACTGAAGCTTTCTTT. Its translation is CSGRRGTYTEAFF.

The sample holds a few counts of this clonotype. CDR3 nucleotides: TGTGCCAGCAGCTTAGGACGGGGGAACGAGCAGTACTTC. Protein sequence: CASSLGRGNEQYF. The chain links TRBV7-8 to TRBJ2-7; TRBD2 is a possible D gene (6 bases). CDR1 is SGHVS and CDR2 is FQNEAQ in the germline V gene. V was trimmed by 1 base and J by 5 bases, leaving 9 bases between them. The CDR3 consists of 13 residues.

V usage is TRBV10-1 and J usage is TRBJ2-3; D not resolved. CDR1 is WNHNN, CDR2 SYGVQD, per germline (reference sequence). The CDR3 covers 12 residues. V lost 2 bases to trimming and J lost 7 bases, with 7 bases between them. CDR3 coding DNA: TGCGCCAGCAGTGAGAATGCGTATACGCAGTATTTT. Residues: CASSENAYTQYF.

This clonotype came up a few times. The chain uses TRBV20-1 and TRBJ2-3; a weak D match, TRBD2 (5 bases). V dropped 1 base and J dropped 2 bases, with 10 bases sitting between them. Germline V gene lookup returns CDR1 DFQATT and CDR2 SNEGSKA (reference sequence). The CDR3 totals 14 residues. In DNA form, the CDR3 reads TGCAGTGCTAGAGGTGGAGGACTCACAGATACGCAGTATTTT. Translated, it gives CSARGGGLTDTQYF.

This chain joins TRBV6-1 and TRBJ2-5, with a tentative D call TRBD2 (6 bases). V was trimmed by 1 base and J by 10 bases, leaving 16 bases between them. This CDR3 region has 14 residues. CDR1 and CDR2 from the germline V gene are MNHNS and SASEGT. The CDR3 loop reads CASSEGEEVRDQYF. The CDR3 nucleotides read TGTGCCAGCAGTGAAGGGGAGGAGGTACGAGACCAGTACTTC.

This clonotype was seen repeatedly, ten times or more. The J gene is TRBJ1-1, the V gene TRBV12-3 or TRBV12-4; D is uncertain. This CDR3 has 15 amino acids. Trimming cost V 2 bases and J 1 base, with 11 bases left between them. The CDR3 protein is CASSLISIGNTEAFF. CDR3 coding DNA: TGTGCCAGCAGTTTAATATCGATAGGGAACACTGAAGCTTTCTTT.

The J gene is TRBJ2-1, the V gene TRBV7-9; D not resolved. CDR1 is SEHNR and CDR2 is FQNEAQ in the germline V gene (reference sequence). The CDR3 is 16 amino acids. Between the trimmed V and J ends, which lost 0 bases and 6 bases, there was a span of 15 bases. The CDR3 nucleotides are TGTGCCAGCAGCTTAGCTCACCAGGCCTCCCTCAATGAGCAGTTCTTC. Its protein is CASSLAHQASLNEQFF.

The chain couples TRBV4-1 to TRBJ2-1, with a weak D call TRBD1 (5 bases). The CDR3 consists of 14 residues. V was clipped by 0 bases and J by 9 bases, with 12 bases between them. Germline values: CDR1 MGHRA, CDR2 YSYEKL. The CDR3 nucleotides are TGCGCCAGCAGCCAAGATCTGGGGCTCTCTGAGCAGTTCTTC. This gives the protein CASSQDLGLSEQFF.

The chain couples TRBV18 to TRBJ2-7; TRBD2 might be the D (6 bases). Looked up from germline, CDR1 is KGHSH and CDR2 is LQKENI. CDR3 size: 15 residues. The V gene lost 1 base and the J gene lost 6 bases, with 16 bases spanning the gap. CDR3 amino acids: CASSPLDGGTLEQYF. The CDR3 coding sequence is TGTGCCAGCTCACCACTAGACGGGGGAACCCTCGAGCAGTACTTC.

The chain joins TRBV4-1 to TRBJ2-7; 9 positions agree with TRBD2. This CDR3 region has 15 residues. The germline V gene has CDR1 MGHRA and CDR2 YSYEKL. V shed 4 bases, J shed 2 bases, and the junction held 6 bases outside the gene matches. CDR3 in amino acids: CASSLGLASTYEQYF. CDR3 DNA sequence: TGCGCCAGCAGCCTCGGACTAGCGTCAACCTACGAGCAGTACTTC.

This clonotype has more than one count but fewer than ten. CDR3: CSARDWFGGAQETQYF. In DNA form, the CDR3 reads TGCAGTGCTAGAGATTGGTTCGGGGGCGCCCAAGAGACCCAGTACTTC. V usage is TRBV20-1 and J usage is TRBJ2-5; D possibly matches TRBD1 or TRBD2 (6 bases each). Trimming removed 0 bases at V and 1 base at J, with 15 bases between. The length of the CDR3 is 16 residues. Germline lookup yields CDR1 DFQATT and CDR2 SNEGSKA (reference sequence).

In its sample, this clonotype was seen many times. The CDR3 region has the DNA TGTGCCAGCAGCCAACAGGGCGGCTATGGCTACACCTTC. Amino acids: CASSQQGGYGYTF. This rearrangement joins TRBV7-9 to TRBJ1-2; D is perhaps TRBD1 (6 bases). The ends were cut back, 5 bases at V and 4 bases at J, with 11 bases in the middle. The CDR3 consists of 13 residues. Germline CDR1 reads SEHNR; CDR2 reads FQNEAQ (reference sequence).

V gene TRBV28 combines with J gene TRBJ1-4; D perhaps matches TRBD1 (5 bases). This CDR3 comprises 13 residues. V gave up 6 bases and J gave up 7 bases, with 12 bases separating them. Germline CDR1 MDHEN, CDR2 SYDVKM. CDR3 sequence: CASRKTELEKLFF. CDR3 bases: TGTGCCAGCAGGAAGACAGAGCTTGAAAAACTGTTTTTT.

This clonotype has a count of ten or more. This chain uses TRBV11-1 with TRBJ2-1; 7 bases are a match to TRBD2. Germline V lookup: CDR1 SGHAT, CDR2 FQDESV (reference sequence). This CDR3 region has 15 residues. The V and J ends lost 3 bases and 2 bases, in that order; junction bases with no gene match: 4. The CDR3 coding sequence is TGTGCCAGCAGCTTCGGGAGCGGGGCCTACAATGAGCAGTTCTTC. Its protein product is CASSFGSGAYNEQFF. Supplemented by reference TRBV11-1 and TRBJ2-1, the full variable domain reads EAEVAQSPRYKITEKSQAVAFWCDPISGHATLYWYRQILGQGPELLVQFQDESVVDDSQLPKDRFSAERLKGVDSTLKIQPAELGDSAMYLCASSFGSGAYNEQFFGPGTRLTVL.

V gene TRBV3-1 combines with J gene TRBJ1-3; D might be TRBD1 (5 bases). V dropped 4 bases and J dropped 0 bases, with 10 bases sitting between them. Germline V gene lookup returns CDR1 LGHDT and CDR2 YNNKEL (reference sequence). The CDR3 has 15 residues. CDR3 coding DNA: TGTGCCAGCAGCCTCGACAGTTTCTCTGGAAACACCATATATTTT. As protein: CASSLDSFSGNTIYF.

This clonotype was seen at least ten times. V is TRBV30 and J is TRBJ2-3; D is ambiguous. The CDR3 runs 12 residues. Germline V gene data show CDR1 as GTSNPN and CDR2 as SVGIG (reference sequence). The V gene lost 2 bases and the J gene lost 6 bases, with 9 bases spanning the gap. In nucleotides, the CDR3 is TGTGCCTGGAGTCCGACCCTGGATACGCAGTATTTT. Its protein product is CAWSPTLDTQYF.

This chain joins TRBV5-6 and TRBJ1-2; D gene uncertain. CDR1 SGHDT and CDR2 YYEEEE come from the germline V gene. The V gene lost 0 bases and the J gene lost 5 bases, with 14 bases spanning the gap. This CDR3 spans 15 amino acids. CDR3 residues: CASSLAGGWNYGYTF. Here the CDR3 DNA reads TGTGCCAGCAGCTTGGCTGGAGGGTGGAATTATGGCTACACCTTC.

This clonotype was counted only a few times. The J gene is TRBJ1-1, the V gene TRBV6-1; TRBD1 aligns across 8 bases. This CDR3 comprises 15 residues. Germline trimming cut 5 bases from V and 0 bases from J; bases unmatched to any gene: 5. Looked up from germline, CDR1 is MNHNS and CDR2 is SASEGT. CDR3 in DNA: TGTGCCAGCAGTTCGACAGGGGCACTGAACACTGAAGCTTTCTTT. Translation gives CASSSTGALNTEAFF.

Ten or more counts support this clonotype. The DNA for the CDR3 is TGTGCCAGCAGACGGACTAGCCCAGCCGGGGAGCTGTTTTTT. It translates to CASRRTSPAGELFF. The chain recombines TRBV12-3 or TRBV12-4 with TRBJ2-2; TRBD2 aligns across 8 bases. The trim removed 6 bases at V and 6 bases at J, leaving 6 bases unmatched. The CDR3 has 14 amino acids.

This clonotype was seen repeatedly, ten times or more. The chain recombines TRBV18 with TRBJ1-4; D gene uncertain. The length of the CDR3 is 16 residues. The V gene lost 0 bases and the J gene lost 8 bases, with 16 bases spanning the gap. Germline CDR1 KGHSH, CDR2 LQKENI. CDR3 sequence: CASSPPSTGLEEKLFF. For the CDR3, the DNA is TGTGCCAGCTCACCACCGTCTACGGGGTTAGAAGAAAAACTGTTTTTT.

With regard to this clonotype: A much larger clone lies one base from this, so it may be a read error. The chain couples TRBV12-3 or TRBV12-4 to TRBJ1-1, with D possibly being TRBD1 (5 bases). Trimming pared 6 bases from V and 4 bases from J, leaving 12 bases between. This CDR3 contains 13 residues. CDR3 DNA sequence: TGTGCCAGCAGCGTGATAGGGGCCACTGAAGCTTTCTTT. Its protein is CASSVIGATEAFF.

This clonotype was counted ten times or more. The chain uses TRBV30 and TRBJ2-1; D unclear. This CDR3 spans 16 amino acids. Germline assignment: CDR1 GTSNPN and CDR2 SVGIG (reference sequence). V lost 1 base and J 3 bases, leaving 16 bases between the germline ends. The CDR3 here is CAWSDPTRAVYNEQFF. The CDR3 coding sequence is TGTGCCTGGAGTGACCCTACGCGAGCCGTCTACAATGAGCAGTTCTTC.

This clonotype was counted many times. The chain combines TRBV30 with TRBJ2-7; D gene ambiguous. Germline V CDR1 and CDR2: GTSNPN, SVGIG (reference sequence). This CDR3 is built from 13 residues. Trimming stripped 5 bases from V and 1 base from J, with 12 bases between. CDR3: CAWRSRASYEQYF. In nucleotides, the CDR3 is TGTGCCTGGCGTTCTAGGGCTTCCTACGAGCAGTACTTC.

This clonotype was observed many times. The rearrangement joins TRBV7-3 to TRBJ2-1, with TRBD2 matching over 8 bases. CDR3 size: 15 residues. V shed 6 bases and J 5 bases; nucleotides not matched to a gene: 9. Germline CDR1 SGHTA, CDR2 FQGTGA. CDR3 residues: CASRSRPGGDNEQFF. The CDR3 DNA is TGTGCCAGCAGGTCGCGCCCGGGAGGGGACAATGAGCAGTTCTTC. Drawing the rest from reference TRBV7-3 and TRBJ2-1, the complete variable domain is GAGVSQTPSNKVTEKGKYVELRCDPISGHTALYWYRQSLGQGPEFLIYFQGTGAADDSGLPNDRFFAVRPEGSVSTLKIQRTERGDSAVYLCASRSRPGGDNEQFFGPGTRLTVL.

This clonotype was seen just once. The chain is built from TRBV5-1 and TRBJ2-5; 10 positions match TRBD2. The germline V gene has CDR1 SGHRS and CDR2 YFSETQ. Losses at the gene ends were 4 bases for V and 7 bases for J; bases not matched to a gene: 13. This CDR3 comprises 16 residues. CDR3 residues: CASSQTPGLAPGTQYF. As DNA, the CDR3 is TGCGCCAGCAGCCAAACACCGGGACTAGCGCCAGGGACCCAGTACTTC.

The table lists this clonotype with a few counts. The genes are TRBV7-9 and TRBJ2-2; 11 bases map to TRBD2. Germline CDR1 is SEHNR and CDR2 is FQNEAQ (reference sequence). This CDR3 spans 15 amino acids. The junction had 1 base not matched to a gene; V was cut back by 4 bases and J by 3 bases. DNA of the CDR3: TGTGCCAGCAGCTGGGGACTAGCGGACACCGGGGAGCTGTTTTTT. Translation gives CASSWGLADTGELFF.

This clonotype was found a few times. This may be a read error: a much more frequent sequence differs by one nucleotide. For the CDR3, the DNA is TGTGCCAGCAATGAGAATCAGGGCGGTGGCTACACCTTC. It specifies CASNENQGGGYTF. The rearrangement uses TRBV2 and TRBJ1-2; D is perhaps TRBD1 (5 bases). Trimming removed 7 bases from V and 7 bases from J, with 16 bases in between. The CDR3 is 13 residues long. Germline CDR1 SNHLY, CDR2 FYNNEI. The whole variable domain, remainder taken from reference TRBV2 and TRBJ1-2, is EPEVTQTPSHQVTQMGQEVILRCVPISNHLYFYWYRQILGQKVEFLVSFYNNEISEKSEIFDDQFSVERPDGSNFTLKIRSTKLEDSAMYFCASNENQGGGYTFGSGTRLTVV.

This clonotype was picked up a small number of times. This sequence joins TRBV18 and TRBJ2-4; the D gene is possibly TRBD1 (6 bases). The CDR3 is 17 residues long. Germline values: CDR1 KGHSH, CDR2 LQKENI. V dropped 5 bases and J dropped 0 bases, with 17 bases sitting between them. This chain's CDR3 is CASSAIQGILAKNIQYF. DNA for the CDR3: TGTGCCAGCTCAGCAATCCAGGGGATATTAGCCAAAAACATTCAGTACTTC.

At least ten counts were recorded for this clonotype. V usage is TRBV3-1 and J usage is TRBJ2-3; 7 nucleotides align to TRBD2. The ends lost 4 bases at V and 0 bases at J; junction bases unmatched: 7. CDR1 is LGHDT, CDR2 YNNKEL, per germline (reference sequence). This CDR3 spans 16 amino acids. CDR3: CASSPWLAASTDTQYF. The CDR3 nucleotides read TGTGCCAGCAGCCCGTGGCTAGCGGCTAGCACAGATACGCAGTATTTT.

This clonotype was counted many times. V usage is TRBV11-2 and J usage is TRBJ1-1; D is unclear. The germline gives CDR1 SGHAT, CDR2 FQNNGV. V lost 2 bases and J 0 bases, leaving 4 bases between the germline ends. The CDR3 spans 13 residues. CDR3 sequence reads: CASSLIMNTEAFF. CDR3 DNA sequence: TGTGCCAGCAGCTTAATCATGAACACTGAAGCTTTCTTT.